These 6 T cell receptor beta chains were sequenced from one sample in a study of regulatory T cells in long-lasting Graves disease. Regarding time point: newly diagnosed GD, antithyroid drugs for less than 3 months. Following extraction of RNA from PBMCs, that RNA was used to make the TCR library. Sequencing libraries for TCR beta were prepared with iRepertoire HTBI primers and Arm-PCR of CDR3 regions. TCRdb called the multiplex PCR reads again in MiXCR, with one record for every CDR3 protein. The repertoire holds a few hundred thousand distinct CDR3 sequences, 12% seen once, with approximately 20% in the top ten. These same data were also listed under a study on T cells in Graves' hyperthyroidism and ophthalmopathy.

The sequences come from peripheral blood mononuclear cells (PBMCs), collected at new diagnosis, from a patient treated with antithyroid drugs. The receptors were gathered from a woman aged 18-29 years with Graves disease.

This clonotype was picked up a small number of times. The V and J genes are TRBV24-1 and TRBJ2-2; TRBD2 is a possible D gene (6 bases). The ends were cut back, 1 base at V and 8 bases at J, with 16 bases in the middle. CDR1 KGHDR and CDR2 SFDVKD come from the germline V gene. This CDR3 contains 16 residues. The CDR3 here is CATSDFAGRGSGELFF. CDR3 nucleotide sequence: TGTGCCACCAGTGATTTTGCAGGGCGGGGTTCGGGGGAGCTGTTTTTT.

At least ten counts were recorded for this clonotype. The chain uses TRBV29-1 and TRBJ2-3; no firm D call. This CDR3 region has 13 residues. Trimming shortened V by 4 bases and J by 2 bases, and 10 bases separated the two germline ends. Germline V gene data show CDR1 as SQVTM and CDR2 as ANQGSEA. The CDR3, as DNA: TGCAGCGTTGCTGGGATACTCACAGATACGCAGTATTTT. It codes for CSVAGILTDTQYF.

This clonotype has more than one count but fewer than ten. The CDR3 spells CASSNPHLGLGAYNEQFF. CDR3 bases: TGTGCCAGTAGCAATCCTCACCTCGGTCTGGGCGCCTACAATGAGCAGTTCTTC. The chain employs TRBV19 and TRBJ2-1; D ambiguous. CDR3 length: 18 residues. Trimming took off 6 bases at V and 2 bases at J, with 23 bases between the two ends. Germline assignment: CDR1 LNHDA and CDR2 SQIVND (reference sequence).

This clonotype was counted ten times or more. The V and J genes are TRBV6-1 and TRBJ1-1, with D tentatively TRBD1 (5 bases). Deletions cut 5 bases from V and 0 bases from J, with 10 bases between. Germline assignment: CDR1 MNHNS and CDR2 SASEGT. The CDR3 loop spans 14 amino acids. For the CDR3, the DNA is TGTGCCAGCAGTAAACAGGTTATGAACACTGAAGCTTTCTTT. It specifies CASSKQVMNTEAFF.

On this clonotype: A much larger clone sits a single nucleotide away, making a read error possible. The chain joins TRBV24-1 to TRBJ2-2; unclear D gene. CDR3 size: 12 residues. Deletions cut 3 bases from V and 5 bases from J, with 3 bases between. Germline V lookup: CDR1 KGHDR, CDR2 SFDVKD. In DNA, the CDR3 is TGTGCCACCAGTGATCTAACCGGGGAGCTGTTTTTT. Amino acid sequence: CATSDLTGELFF.

This clonotype was counted a few times. The chain links TRBV10-2 to TRBJ1-5; D is ambiguous. This CDR3 is 13 amino acids long. CDR1 and CDR2 (germline): WSHSY, SAAADI. V dropped 7 bases and J dropped 2 bases, with 9 bases sitting between them. CDR3 DNA: TGCGCCAGCATGTGGGCGCGCAATCAGCCCCAGCATTTT. Protein product: CASMWARNQPQHF.